The rows below give T cell receptor beta chains drawn from one sample of a study of a mutant IDH1 vaccine in newly diagnosed glioma. Antigens for these TCRs are unknown. Generated by immunoSEQ multiplex PCR, the TCRdb table keeps only in-frame clones and is missing some. The table shows fewer than 55,000 clones, with 65% occurring only once. Sequences were derived from peripheral blood mononuclear cells (PBMCs), sampled from a glioma patient whose treatment included an IDH1 peptide vaccine. These receptors originate from a man aged 40-49 years with glioma. Some clones in this sample may be carry-over from other donors' samples. Each CDR3 is given with its conserved first and last residue. Each record gives: J gene, D gene, V gene, clone size, CDR3 length, CDR3 protein, CDR3 DNA. D genes are given only for firm matches. Clone sizes are given selectively: once, few, many, or a class where the clone is expanded.

j_call: TRBJ2-1
d_call: TRBD2
v_call: TRBV2
clone_size: -
cdr3_length: 15
cdr3_aa: CASTFSGLRYNEQFF
cdr3_nt: TGTGCCAGCACCTTTTCGGGACTACGCTACAATGAGCAGTTCTTC

j_call: TRBJ2-7
d_call: TRBD2
v_call: TRBV5-4
clone_size: -
cdr3_length: 18
cdr3_aa: CASSFLLTSGGDTYEQYF
cdr3_nt: TGTGCCAGCAGCTTCCTACTTACTAGCGGGGGCGATACCTACGAGCAGTACTTC

j_call: TRBJ1-2
d_call: -
v_call: TRBV5-1
clone_size: -
cdr3_length: 14
cdr3_aa: CASSLDLGNYGYTF
cdr3_nt: TGCGCCAGCAGCTTGGATCTGGGAAACTATGGCTACACCTTC

j_call: TRBJ1-4
d_call: -
v_call: TRBV10-1
clone_size: few
cdr3_length: 14
cdr3_aa: CASSDGPGGEKLFF
cdr3_nt: TGCGCCAGCAGTGATGGCCCAGGAGGTGAAAAACTGTTTTTT

j_call: TRBJ1-6
d_call: TRBD1
v_call: TRBV6-5
clone_size: few
cdr3_length: 14
cdr3_aa: CASTPGGPESPLHF
cdr3_nt: TGTGCCAGCACCCCAGGGGGCCCCGAATCACCCCTCCACTTT

j_call: TRBJ2-2
d_call: -
v_call: TRBV9
clone_size: -
cdr3_length: 16
cdr3_aa: CASSEEWRSFAGELFF
cdr3_nt: TGTGCCAGCAGTGAAGAGTGGAGGTCGTTCGCCGGGGAGCTGTTTTTT

j_call: TRBJ1-2
d_call: -
v_call: TRBV2
clone_size: -
cdr3_length: 10
cdr3_aa: CASKVTGYTF
cdr3_nt: TGTGCCAGCAAGGTTACTGGCTACACCTTC

j_call: TRBJ1-6
d_call: TRBD1
v_call: TRBV5-6
clone_size: few
cdr3_length: 16
cdr3_aa: CASSLFGQGNNSPLHF
cdr3_nt: TGTGCCAGCAGCCTTTTCGGACAGGGGAATAATTCACCCCTCCACTTT

j_call: TRBJ2-6
d_call: TRBD1
v_call: TRBV2
clone_size: -
cdr3_length: 15
cdr3_aa: CATKSQGAGANVLTF
cdr3_nt: TGTGCCACCAAATCCCAGGGGGCTGGGGCCAACGTCCTGACTTTC

j_call: TRBJ2-1
d_call: TRBD2
v_call: TRBV6-5
clone_size: -
cdr3_length: 15
cdr3_aa: CASSHPSGGRDEQFF
cdr3_nt: TGTGCCAGCAGTCATCCCTCGGGGGGGCGGGATGAGCAGTTCTTC

j_call: TRBJ2-7
d_call: -
v_call: TRBV5-6
clone_size: few
cdr3_length: 12
cdr3_aa: CASSLGQYEQYF
cdr3_nt: TGTGCCAGCAGCTTAGGACAGTACGAGCAGTACTTC

j_call: TRBJ1-5
d_call: -
v_call: TRBV2
clone_size: -
cdr3_length: 15
cdr3_aa: CASSEEGQNNQPQHF
cdr3_nt: TGTGCCAGCAGTGAGGAGGGGCAGAACAATCAGCCCCAGCATTTT

j_call: TRBJ2-5
d_call: -
v_call: TRBV7-7
clone_size: -
cdr3_length: 18
cdr3_aa: CASSLAWYFRTLQETQYF
cdr3_nt: TGTGCTAGCAGCTTAGCGTGGTATTTCCGGACACTGCAAGAGACCCAGTACTTC

j_call: TRBJ1-5
d_call: TRBD1
v_call: TRBV10-3
clone_size: -
cdr3_length: 16
cdr3_aa: CAISESGGQGGQPQHF
cdr3_nt: TGTGCCATCAGTGAGTCCGGCGGCCAGGGGGGTCAGCCCCAGCATTTT

j_call: TRBJ1-3
d_call: TRBD1
v_call: TRBV11-2
clone_size: -
cdr3_length: 15
cdr3_aa: CASRRIGQGGNTIYF
cdr3_nt: TGTGCCAGCAGGAGAATTGGACAGGGGGGAAACACCATATATTTT

j_call: TRBJ1-5
d_call: -
v_call: TRBV30
clone_size: -
cdr3_length: 14
cdr3_aa: CAWSVRYSDQPQHF
cdr3_nt: TGTGCCTGGAGTGTACGTTACAGCGATCAGCCCCAGCATTTT

j_call: TRBJ2-3
d_call: -
v_call: TRBV27
clone_size: -
cdr3_length: 16
cdr3_aa: CASSLLGALAADTQYF
cdr3_nt: TGTGCCAGCAGTTTATTGGGGGCCTTGGCTGCAGATACGCAGTATTTT

j_call: TRBJ2-7
d_call: TRBD1
v_call: TRBV6-5
clone_size: -
cdr3_length: 14
cdr3_aa: CASMRDRAGYEQYF
cdr3_nt: TGTGCCAGCATGAGGGACAGGGCTGGCTACGAGCAGTACTTC

j_call: TRBJ1-3
d_call: -
v_call: TRBV2
clone_size: few
cdr3_length: 14
cdr3_aa: CASEGPLSGNTIYF
cdr3_nt: TGTGCCAGCGAGGGACCTTTGTCTGGAAACACCATATATTTT

j_call: TRBJ1-5
d_call: -
v_call: TRBV2
clone_size: -
cdr3_length: 12
cdr3_aa: CASTGEDQPQHF
cdr3_nt: TGTGCCAGCACAGGGGAGGATCAGCCCCAGCATTTT

j_call: TRBJ2-2
d_call: -
v_call: TRBV2
clone_size: -
cdr3_length: 14
cdr3_aa: CASSGEGMTGELFF
cdr3_nt: TGTGCCAGCAGTGGAGAAGGGATGACCGGGGAGCTGTTTTTT

j_call: TRBJ2-3
d_call: TRBD2
v_call: TRBV29-1
clone_size: -
cdr3_length: 15
cdr3_aa: CSVVFQRGSTDTQYF
cdr3_nt: TGCAGCGTTGTGTTCCAGCGGGGGAGCACAGATACGCAGTATTTT

j_call: TRBJ1-1
d_call: TRBD1
v_call: TRBV5-1
clone_size: -
cdr3_length: 17
cdr3_aa: CASNLTGAPTPNTEAFF
cdr3_nt: TGCGCCAGCAACTTGACAGGGGCTCCTACTCCGAACACTGAAGCTTTCTTT

j_call: TRBJ1-4
d_call: -
v_call: TRBV7-9
clone_size: -
cdr3_length: 12
cdr3_aa: CASRRTEEKLFF
cdr3_nt: TGTGCCAGCAGGCGGACGGAAGAGAAACTGTTTTTT

j_call: TRBJ1-1
d_call: -
v_call: TRBV4-1
clone_size: -
cdr3_length: 15
cdr3_aa: CASSQEGQADTEAFF
cdr3_nt: TGCGCCAGCAGCCAAGAGGGACAAGCGGACACTGAAGCTTTCTTT

j_call: TRBJ2-7
d_call: TRBD1
v_call: TRBV25-1
clone_size: -
cdr3_length: 13
cdr3_aa: CASSHRGSYEQYF
cdr3_nt: TGTGCCAGCAGCCACAGGGGGTCCTACGAGCAGTACTTC

j_call: TRBJ2-2
d_call: TRBD1
v_call: TRBV19
clone_size: once
cdr3_length: 14
cdr3_aa: CAGQTGGAAGELFF
cdr3_nt: TGTGCCGGACAGACAGGGGGAGCGGCCGGGGAGCTGTTTTTT

j_call: TRBJ2-1
d_call: -
v_call: TRBV2
clone_size: -
cdr3_length: 15
cdr3_aa: CASSDSWSSYNEQFF
cdr3_nt: TGTGCCAGCAGTGACAGCTGGAGCTCCTACAATGAGCAGTTCTTC

j_call: TRBJ1-6
d_call: -
v_call: TRBV30
clone_size: few
cdr3_length: 14
cdr3_aa: CAWSGGIRNSPLHF
cdr3_nt: TGTGCCTGGAGTGGTGGGATTCGTAATTCACCCCTCCACTTT

j_call: TRBJ1-2
d_call: TRBD1
v_call: TRBV18
clone_size: -
cdr3_length: 15
cdr3_aa: CASSLGGQSLVGYTF
cdr3_nt: TGTGCCAGCTCACTAGGGGGCCAGTCTCTCGTGGGCTACACCTTC

j_call: TRBJ1-2
d_call: TRBD1
v_call: TRBV6-5
clone_size: -
cdr3_length: 13
cdr3_aa: CASRRDREDGYTF
cdr3_nt: TGTGCCAGCAGGCGGGACAGGGAGGACGGCTACACCTTC

j_call: TRBJ1-2
d_call: -
v_call: TRBV15
clone_size: -
cdr3_length: 13
cdr3_aa: CATSRQDLYGYTF
cdr3_nt: TGTGCCACCAGCAGACAAGACCTATATGGCTACACCTTC

j_call: TRBJ2-7
d_call: -
v_call: TRBV4-1
clone_size: -
cdr3_length: 14
cdr3_aa: CASSYQDGVYEQYF
cdr3_nt: TGCGCCAGCAGCTACCAGGACGGGGTCTACGAGCAGTACTTC

j_call: TRBJ1-2
d_call: -
v_call: TRBV6-5
clone_size: -
cdr3_length: 14
cdr3_aa: CASSFNRLAVGYTF
cdr3_nt: TGTGCCAGCAGCTTCAACAGGCTAGCCGTCGGCTACACCTTC

j_call: TRBJ2-1
d_call: TRBD2
v_call: TRBV27
clone_size: -
cdr3_length: 13
cdr3_aa: CASSLRGGNEQFF
cdr3_nt: TGTGCCAGCAGTCTACGGGGGGGGAATGAGCAGTTCTTC

j_call: TRBJ2-5
d_call: TRBD2
v_call: TRBV5-1
clone_size: -
cdr3_length: 19
cdr3_aa: CASSADWSPGLAGSGTQYF
cdr3_nt: TGCGCCAGCAGCGCCGACTGGTCTCCGGGACTAGCGGGGAGTGGTACCCAGTACTTC

j_call: TRBJ1-4
d_call: -
v_call: TRBV2
clone_size: few
cdr3_length: 15
cdr3_aa: CASSGPQGGNEKLFF
cdr3_nt: TGTGCCAGCAGTGGCCCACAGGGAGGCAATGAAAAACTGTTTTTT